The T cell receptor beta chain described here comes from a study of T-cell reconstitution after alpha-beta-depleted transplantation in children. The V end was cut by 4 bases, the J end by 3 bases, with 9 bases between. The CDR3 loop spans 13 amino acids. Germline-derived CDR1 and CDR2 are MNHEY and SMNVEV (reference sequence). This clonotype has at least ten counts. Its antigen is not identified. Study-wide results and limits: Surviving thymic progenitors and recipient T cells were the source of high TCRbeta diversity at day 60 in some patients. Roughly two months post-transplant, alpha-beta T cells reportedly originated from several hundred graft clones that had expanded.

Unique molecular identifiers were used to barcode this TCRbeta library. In TCRdb, the PCR reads were re-called with MiXCR into one record per CDR3 protein. The sample has 150,000 to 200,000 distinct CDR3 sequences, approximately 12% seen once. The rearrangement joins TRBV27 to TRBJ1-1; D unresolved. This sequence was found in a boy younger than 10 with acute myeloid leukemia, due to receive a stem cell transplant. The sample here was PBMCs, taken before TCRalphabeta/CD19-depleted stem cell transplant. CDR3 sequence (DNA): TGTGCCAGCAGTTCCGGCAGCTACACTGAAGCTTTCTTT. Encoded protein: CASSSGSYTEAFF.